This entry lists 20 T cell receptor beta chains sequenced from one sample in a study of T cell responses to AZD1222 COVID-19 vaccine. TCRdb's copy holds only in-frame clones and misses some; the assay was immunoSEQ multiplex PCR. The sample holds some 130,000 clones, 90% to 95% seen once. The starting material was peripheral blood, obtained on day 0 of AZD1222 vaccination. The receptors shown here come from an adult in good health.

The rearrangement uses TRBV30 and TRBJ1-6; tentatively, D is TRBD1 (6 bases). This CDR3 is built from 13 residues. Germline loops: CDR1 GTSNPN, CDR2 SVGIG (reference sequence). The germline V and J ends were trimmed by 5 bases and 6 bases, with 11 bases remaining between them. Here the CDR3 DNA reads TGTGCCTGGTCTACAGGGCTTAATTCACCCCTCCACTTT. This codes for CAWSTGLNSPLHF.

The V and J genes are TRBV5-1 and TRBJ2-7; tentative D call: TRBD2 (5 bases). There are 12 residues in the CDR3. V was trimmed by 2 bases and J by 3 bases, leaving 6 bases between them. Germline CDR1 and CDR2: SGHRS and YFSETQ. CDR3 sequence reads: CASSFRGYEQYF. The CDR3 region has the DNA TGCGCCAGCAGCTTCCGGGGCTACGAGCAGTACTTC.

V and J are TRBV24-1 and TRBJ2-7; D is perhaps TRBD2 (6 bases). The ends were cut back, 4 bases at V and 5 bases at J, with 17 bases in the middle. The CDR3 has 15 residues. Germline CDR1 and CDR2: KGHDR and SFDVKD. In DNA, the CDR3 is TGTGCCACCAGTGAGCCGGGACTTGCCTTTAACGAGCAGTACTTC. Translating it yields CATSEPGLAFNEQYF.

The V and J genes are TRBV5-6 and TRBJ2-6, with 8 nucleotides matching TRBD1. The CDR3 has 18 residues. The J segment lost 0 bases and the V segment lost 6 bases, leaving 11 bases of the junction unmatched. The germline V gene has CDR1 SGHDT and CDR2 YYEEEE. The CDR3 DNA reads TGTGCCAGCACCCGGACAGGGCGACGCCTCTCTGGGGCCAACGTCCTGACTTTC. This gives the protein CASTRTGRRLSGANVLTF.

This rearrangement joins TRBV27 to TRBJ1-3; D is possibly TRBD1 (5 bases). The CDR3 covers 17 residues. The V and J ends lost 0 bases and 0 bases respectively, with 12 bases between them. The germline V gene has CDR1 MNHEY and CDR2 SMNVEV (reference sequence). CDR3 nucleotide sequence: TGTGCCAGCAGTTTATCAGGGGACGGGTTCTCTGGAAACACCATATATTTT. It is translated as CASSLSGDGFSGNTIYF.

The V call is TRBV6-5, the J call TRBJ1-3; a weak D match, TRBD1 (6 bases). This CDR3 is built from 15 residues. The ends were cut back, 7 bases at V and 2 bases at J, with 15 bases in the middle. Germline loops: CDR1 MNHEY, CDR2 SVGAGI. CDR3 protein: CASNADRPPGNTIYF. The CDR3 coding sequence is TGTGCCAGCAATGCCGACAGGCCCCCTGGAAACACCATATATTTT.

This sequence joins TRBV20-1 and TRBJ1-2; a weak D match, TRBD1 (6 bases). The germline V gene encodes CDR1 DFQATT and CDR2 SNEGSKA (reference sequence). Trimming shortened V by 3 bases and J by 2 bases, and 7 bases separated the two germline ends. The CDR3 runs to 12 residues. CDR3 sequence reads: CSASGQNYGYTF. The CDR3 nucleotides read TGCAGTGCTAGTGGACAGAACTATGGCTACACCTTC.

This clone was found a few times. The gene calls are TRBV15 and TRBJ2-2, with 7 positions matching TRBD1. The CDR3 totals 17 residues. Germline trimming cut 1 base from V and 5 bases from J; bases unmatched to any gene: 10. CDR1 and CDR2 (germline): LNHNV, YYDKDF (reference sequence). In nucleotides, the CDR3 is TGTGCCACCAGCAGAGGGAAGTGGGACAGTGATACCGGGGAGCTGTTTTTT. It is translated as CATSRGKWDSDTGELFF.

The chain has TRBV19 and TRBJ2-1; 9 bases match TRBD2. Germline V gene lookup returns CDR1 LNHDA and CDR2 SQIVND (reference sequence). Unmatched junction bases numbered 14, after V lost 5 bases and J lost 12 bases. There are 15 residues in the CDR3. CDR3 region: CASSPPQGLAGPQFF. CDR3 sequence (DNA): TGTGCCAGTAGTCCCCCGCAAGGGCTAGCGGGACCGCAGTTCTTC. Full variable domain (outside the CDR3, taken from reference TRBV19 and TRBJ2-1): DGGITQSPKYLFRKEGQNVTLSCEQNLNHDAMYWYRQDPGQGLRLIYYSQIVNDFQKGDIAEGYSVSREKKESFPLTVTSAQKNPTAFYLCASSPPQGLAGPQFFGPGTRLTVL.

The chain has TRBV19 and TRBJ1-1; TRBD1 aligns across 9 bases. The CDR3 consists of 14 residues. The germline V gene encodes CDR1 LNHDA and CDR2 SQIVND (reference sequence). Germline trimming cut 3 bases from V and 3 bases from J; bases unmatched to any gene: 2. The CDR3 DNA reads as TGTGCCAGTAGTATCCGACAGGGGGACACTGAAGCTTTCTTT. Its protein is CASSIRQGDTEAFF. Full variable domain (outside the CDR3, taken from reference TRBV19 and TRBJ1-1): DGGITQSPKYLFRKEGQNVTLSCEQNLNHDAMYWYRQDPGQGLRLIYYSQIVNDFQKGDIAEGYSVSREKKESFPLTVTSAQKNPTAFYLCASSIRQGDTEAFFGQGTRLTVV.

The chain couples TRBV5-8 to TRBJ1-1, with D maybe TRBD1 (5 bases). The CDR3 runs 14 residues. Per the germline V gene, CDR1 is SGHTS and CDR2 is YDEGEE. Trimming pared 5 bases from V and 4 bases from J, leaving 15 bases between. The CDR3 DNA reads TGTGCCAGCAGACAGGCCCGGGGTATCACTGAAGCTTTCTTT. Encoded protein: CASRQARGITEAFF.

The chain has TRBV18 and TRBJ2-1, with 12 bases that match TRBD2. The germline V gene has CDR1 KGHSH and CDR2 LQKENI. The CDR3 covers 18 residues. V lost 0 bases, J lost 1 base, and 4 bases stayed unmatched. This CDR3 is CASSPPGLAGGSYNEQFF. The CDR3 DNA follows: TGTGCCAGCTCACCACCAGGGCTAGCGGGAGGGTCCTACAATGAGCAGTTCTTC.

V is TRBV6-2 or TRBV6-3 and J is TRBJ2-6; D call uncertain. Germline V gene sequence: CDR1 MNHEY, CDR2 SVGEGT. The CDR3 is made up of 16 amino acids. Trimming pared 6 bases from V and 0 bases from J, leaving 12 bases between. CDR3 region: CASSQTSTSGANVLTF. The CDR3 DNA is TGTGCCAGCAGCCAGACATCTACCTCTGGGGCCAACGTCCTGACTTTC.

The chain combines TRBV2 with TRBJ1-2; D call uncertain. This CDR3 is built from 12 residues. Trimming pared 7 bases from V and 8 bases from J, leaving 14 bases between. Germline V gives CDR1 SNHLY, CDR2 FYNNEI. The CDR3 bases are TGTGCCAGCATCAGATTCCAAGGCGGCTACACCTTC. Translating gives CASIRFQGGYTF. Drawing the rest from reference TRBV2 and TRBJ1-2, the complete variable domain is EPEVTQTPSHQVTQMGQEVILRCVPISNHLYFYWYRQILGQKVEFLVSFYNNEISEKSEIFDDQFSVERPDGSNFTLKIRSTKLEDSAMYFCASIRFQGGYTFGSGTRLTVV.

V and J are TRBV9 and TRBJ2-3; tentatively, D is TRBD2 (6 bases). The CDR3 totals 15 residues. The germline CDR1 and CDR2 sequences are SGDLS and YYNGEE. V lost 0 bases and J 4 bases, leaving 12 bases between the germline ends. The CDR3 bases are TGTGCCAGCAGCGTAGGTGGGGGGACCGCAGATACGCAGTATTTT. The encoded protein is CASSVGGGTADTQYF. Complete variable domain (other parts from reference TRBV9 and TRBJ2-3): DSGVTQTPKHLITATGQRVTLRCSPRSGDLSVYWYQQSLDQGLQFLIQYYNGEERAKGNILERFSAQQFPDLHSELNLSSLELGDSALYFCASSVGGGTADTQYFGPGTRLTVL.

The CDR3 loop is CASSRPGLALDEQFF. In DNA, the CDR3 is TGTGCCAGCAGCCGACCGGGACTAGCTCTGGATGAGCAGTTCTTC. The chain joins TRBV7-9 to TRBJ2-1, with TRBD2 matching over 9 bases. Germline-derived CDR1 and CDR2 are SEHNR and FQNEAQ (reference sequence). V lost 5 bases and J lost 8; bases outside the gene matches: 10. This CDR3 comprises 15 residues. Filled out from reference TRBV7-9 and TRBJ2-1, the complete variable domain reads DTGVSQNPRHKITKRGQNVTFRCDPISEHNRLYWYRQTLGQGPEFLTYFQNEAQLEKSRLLSDRFSAERPKGSFSTLEIQRTEQGDSAMYLCASSRPGLALDEQFFGPGTRLTVL.

CDR3 DNA sequence: TGTGCCAGCAGTGATATCAGGTCCCTCCTTCTCTATGGCTACACCTTC. Amino acids: CASSDIRSLLLYGYTF. V usage is TRBV6-1 and J usage is TRBJ1-2, with unresolved D. CDR1 and CDR2 (germline): MNHNS, SASEGT. CDR3 length: 16 amino acids. Trimming shortened V by 3 bases and J by 4 bases, and 18 bases separated the two germline ends.

The chain is built from TRBV18 and TRBJ1-1; D is unclear. CDR3 length: 13 amino acids. The ends were cut back, 3 bases at V and 5 bases at J, with 10 bases in the middle. CDR1 is KGHSH, CDR2 LQKENI, per germline. CDR3 loop: CASSPQAGTEAFF. As DNA, the CDR3 is TGTGCCAGCTCACCCCAAGCGGGGACTGAAGCTTTCTTT.

The V and J genes are TRBV12-3 or TRBV12-4 and TRBJ1-2; no clear D. This CDR3 spans 13 amino acids. V was pared by 7 bases and J by 8 bases, with 17 bases between. The CDR3, as DNA: TGTGCCAGCACCCCCCTGTCCACGGGAGGCTACACCTTC. It is translated as CASTPLSTGGYTF.

V usage is TRBV18 and J usage is TRBJ2-1, with TRBD1 matching 10 bases. The germline CDR1 and CDR2 sequences are KGHSH and LQKENI. CDR3 length: 15 residues. The V and J ends lost 6 bases and 7 bases, in that order; junction bases with no gene match: 9. DNA for the CDR3: TGTGCCAGCTCCCTTGGACAGGGGGTACGGAATGAGCAGTTCTTC. It codes for CASSLGQGVRNEQFF.